A selection of T cell receptor beta chains follows, all from one sample in a study of T cells after yellow fever vaccination. A single record per CDR3 protein comes from TCRdb applying MiXCR to the 5' RACE reads. The sample yields about 240,000 distinct CDR3 sequences, about 3.5% seen once. The sequencing used PBMCs, collected 15 days after the yellow fever booster vaccination. All receptors come from a man in his late teens or twenties who received the YFV17D yellow fever vaccine. CDR3s include the opening cysteine and the closing phenylalanine or tryptophan. D genes are given only for firm matches. A clone size is listed for some rows: how often the clone was seen (once, few, many), or a class if it is expanded.

TRBV7-9	many	TRBJ1-1	TRBD1	TGTGCCAGCAGCTCCCAACAGGGGGAAACTGAAGCTTTCTTT	CASSSQQGETEAFF
TRBV5-1	many	TRBJ2-1	.	TGCGCCAGCAGCTTGGGGTTGGGCATCAATGAGCAGTTCTTC	CASSLGLGINEQFF
TRBV6-2/TRBV6-3	many	TRBJ1-1	.	TGTGCCAGCAGTTACCTTCCCACCGGGGGGGACACTGAAGCTTTCTTT	CASSYLPTGGDTEAFF
TRBV20-1	many	TRBJ2-5	.	TGCAGTGCGTTTGAACCTATCCAAGAGACCCAGTACTTC	CSAFEPIQETQYF
TRBV7-9	many	TRBJ1-1	.	TGTGCCAGCAGACCCTCCGGGAGTACTGAAGCTTTCTTT	CASRPSGSTEAFF
TRBV4-3	many	TRBJ2-6	.	TGCGCCAGCAGCCAAGTGAGGGAAACAGGGGCCAACGTCCTGACTTTC	CASSQVRETGANVLTF
TRBV7-2	many	TRBJ2-5	.	TGTGCCAGCAGCTTAGCGGGGGCGCGGGAGACCCAGTACTTC	CASSLAGARETQYF
TRBV6-5	many	TRBJ1-2	.	TGTGCCAGCAGTTACAAGGCCTGGGGCGATGGCTACACCTTC	CASSYKAWGDGYTF
TRBV4-3	many	TRBJ1-1	.	TGCGCCAGCAGCCAAGTGATAGGGGTTCACACTGAAGCTTTCTTT	CASSQVIGVHTEAFF
TRBV20-1	many	TRBJ1-5	.	TGCAGTGCTAGAGATCTGGCCTACAATCAGCCCCAGCATTTT	CSARDLAYNQPQHF
TRBV20-1	many	TRBJ1-5	.	TGCAGTGCGCTTCAGGGGTCGCGCCTGGGGGTCCCCCAGCATTTT	CSALQGSRLGVPQHF
TRBV12-3/TRBV12-4	.	TRBJ1-1	.	TGTGCCAGCACCTCGGAGGGATTGAACACTGAAGCTTTCTTT	CASTSEGLNTEAFF
TRBV25-1	.	TRBJ2-7	.	TGTGCCAGCAGTGACAGGCCATACGAGCAGTACTTC	CASSDRPYEQYF
TRBV4-1	many	TRBJ2-5	.	TGCGCCAGCAGCCAAGATGTAGGGGCAGGACAAGAGACCCAGTACTTC	CASSQDVGAGQETQYF
TRBV15	many	TRBJ2-2	.	TGTGCCACCAGCGATAGGGCGAACACCGGGGAGCTGTTTTTT	CATSDRANTGELFF
TRBV12-3/TRBV12-4	many	TRBJ1-5	.	TGTGCCAGCAGTTTAAAAGGACCCCAGCATTTT	CASSLKGPQHF
TRBV23-1	few	TRBJ1-5	.	TGCGCCAGCAGTCAAGCGAAGGGCAATCAGCCCCAGCATTTT	CASSQAKGNQPQHF
TRBV5-1	many	TRBJ2-5	.	TGCGCCAGCAGCCCGAAAGCTCTAGCTGTACAGACCCAGTACTTC	CASSPKALAVQTQYF
TRBV11-1	many	TRBJ2-2	TRBD2	TGTGCCAGCAGCCCGTGGACTAGCGGGGACACCGGGGAGCTGTTTTTT	CASSPWTSGDTGELFF
TRBV19	many	TRBJ2-5	.	TGTGCCAGTGCGTCCCAAGAGACCCAGTACTTC	CASASQETQYF
TRBV20-1	many	TRBJ2-1	.	TGCAGTGCTACGAGCAATGAGCAGTTCTTC	CSATSNEQFF
TRBV7-2	many	TRBJ2-3	.	TGTGCCAGCAGCCCCTATAGCACAGATACGCAGTATTTT	CASSPYSTDTQYF
TRBV3-1	many	TRBJ2-7	TRBD2	TGTGCCAGCAGCCAATGGCTAGCGGGGGAGCAGTACTTC	CASSQWLAGEQYF
TRBV6-6	many	TRBJ2-1	TRBD1	TGTGCCAGCAGGGACAGGGGTGAGGGTGAGCAGTTCTTC	CASRDRGEGEQFF
TRBV27	many	TRBJ2-1	.	TGTGCCAGCAGTTTAAGCGACAGATACAATGAGCAGTTCTTC	CASSLSDRYNEQFF
TRBV27	few	TRBJ1-5	.	TGTGCCAGCTATCCGGGACACCTCGATCCGGGAAAAGATCAGCCCCAGCATTTT	CASYPGHLDPGKDQPQHF
TRBV11-2	many	TRBJ1-1	.	TGTGCCAGCAGCAACCAGGGGAACACTGAAGCTTTCTTT	CASSNQGNTEAFF
TRBV7-2	many	TRBJ2-5	.	TGTGCCAGCAAGACAGAATACTTGCGGGAGACCCAGTACTTC	CASKTEYLRETQYF
TRBV7-2	many	TRBJ2-1	.	TGTGCCAGCAGCGTCGGGCAATTCAATGAGCAGTTCTTC	CASSVGQFNEQFF
TRBV6-2/TRBV6-3	many	TRBJ1-2	.	TGTGCCAGCAGTTGGGACAACTATGGCTACACCTTC	CASSWDNYGYTF
TRBV7-9	many	TRBJ2-5	.	TGTGCCAGCACCCAGGGTGGGGGATCCCAAGAGACCCAGTACTTC	CASTQGGGSQETQYF
TRBV20-1	many	TRBJ1-6	.	TGCAGTGCCCGCAAGAGGGACGGAGGGAATACCCTCCACTTT	CSARKRDGGNTLHF
TRBV7-2	many	TRBJ2-3	.	TGTGCCAGCAGCTTAGTAAGGGCGCTAGGGGGGGATACGCAGTATTTT	CASSLVRALGGDTQYF
TRBV5-4	many	TRBJ1-2	TRBD1	TGTGCCAGCAGCTTTGAAGGGGGCCTGGGCTACACCTTC	CASSFEGGLGYTF
TRBV7-3	many	TRBJ2-2	.	TGTGCCAGCAGCGCGATCCCGACTAGCACCGGGGAGCTGTTTTTT	CASSAIPTSTGELFF
TRBV4-1	many	TRBJ1-2	.	TGCGCCAGCAGCCAAGATCGGAGGGAGTCCTATGGCTACACCTTC	CASSQDRRESYGYTF
TRBV10-3	many	TRBJ2-2	.	TGTGCCATCAGTGAATTAAATGAGGGCGCCGGGGAGCTGTTTTTT	CAISELNEGAGELFF
TRBV7-2	many	TRBJ1-5	.	TGTGCCAGCAGCTTAGCATCGGGACACTCCAGACGGGATAGCAATCAGCCCCAGCATTTT	CASSLASGHSRRDSNQPQHF
TRBV30	many	TRBJ2-5	.	TGTGCCTGGAGCGTAGACGGTGCTATAGAGACCCAGTACTTC	CAWSVDGAIETQYF
TRBV7-2	few	TRBJ2-3	.	TGTGCCAGCAGCTCACCCCCCGGGCCCCCTAGGACAGATACGCAGTATTTT	CASSSPPGPPRTDTQYF
TRBV3-1	few	TRBJ1-2	.	TGTGCCAGCAGCCAAGGGCTATACGGCTATGGCTACACCTTC	CASSQGLYGYGYTF
TRBV5-1	many	TRBJ2-5	.	TGCGCCAGCACCTCGACAGGACTACAAGAGACCCAGTACTTC	CASTSTGLQETQYF
TRBV6-2/TRBV6-3	many	TRBJ2-1	.	TGTGCCAGCAGGGGCGACAGCTCCTACAATGAGCAGTTCTTC	CASRGDSSYNEQFF
TRBV4-1	many	TRBJ2-7	.	TGCGCCAGCAGCCTCCTCCCAGGGATTCCCTCCTACGAGCAGTACTTC	CASSLLPGIPSYEQYF
TRBV4-1	many	TRBJ1-2	.	TGCGCCAGCAGCCAAGTGGGTGTAGGGAATGGCTACACCTTC	CASSQVGVGNGYTF
TRBV7-3	many	TRBJ2-3	.	TGTGCCAGCAGCTTAACGAAGGACACAGATACGCAGTATTTT	CASSLTKDTDTQYF
TRBV11-2	many	TRBJ1-3	TRBD1	TGTGCCAGCAGCTTGAGGCCAGGGGGGTCAAACACCATATATTTT	CASSLRPGGSNTIYF
TRBV7-3	many	TRBJ2-3	.	TGTGCCAGCAGCTTAAGAGAGGTGGATACGCAGTATTTT	CASSLREVDTQYF
TRBV28	many	TRBJ2-1	.	TGTGCCAGCAGCAAGGGGGGGGCTTTTCGAGGCAATGAGCAGTTCTTC	CASSKGGAFRGNEQFF
TRBV6-5	.	TRBJ2-2	TRBD1	TGTGCCAGCAGTTCCACCGACAGGGTCCTCCCCGGGGAGCTGTTTTTT	CASSSTDRVLPGELFF